This record concerns one T cell receptor (beta chain) sequence. Its cognate antigen is unknown. This sample was taken from a study of OX40 agonist ivuxolimab in advanced cancers. Study details: Ivuxolimab, an agonistic anti-OX40 (CD134) antibody, was given to patients. Study-wide results and limits: Antigen specificity remained undetermined for the expanded peripheral T cells.

If patients had autoimmune disease history or systemic immunosuppression, they were excluded. Sampling times: baseline, cycle 4 day 1, cycle 7 day 1. Repertoires were generated with immunoSEQ multiplex PCR, while TCRdb's copy carries only in-frame clones and drops some. In the table there are 45,000 or so clones, approximately 86% of which are singletons. The CDR3 sequence is 14 residues long. The germline V and J ends were trimmed by 5 bases and 10 bases, with 20 bases remaining between them. Germline values: CDR1 SGHVS, CDR2 FQNEAQ. This specimen consisted of CD4+ or CD8+ T cells sorted from blood, obtained in a trial of the OX40 agonist ivuxolimab. This chain connects TRBV7-8 to TRBJ1-1; TRBD1 might be the D (5 bases). This TCR was recovered from an adult with an advanced solid tumor such as melanoma, head and neck, liver or kidney cancer. Written as DNA, the CDR3 is TGTGCCAGCAGCCAAGGGGTCTGGCTGCTGGCAGCTTTCTTT. Amino acids: CASSQGVWLLAAFF.